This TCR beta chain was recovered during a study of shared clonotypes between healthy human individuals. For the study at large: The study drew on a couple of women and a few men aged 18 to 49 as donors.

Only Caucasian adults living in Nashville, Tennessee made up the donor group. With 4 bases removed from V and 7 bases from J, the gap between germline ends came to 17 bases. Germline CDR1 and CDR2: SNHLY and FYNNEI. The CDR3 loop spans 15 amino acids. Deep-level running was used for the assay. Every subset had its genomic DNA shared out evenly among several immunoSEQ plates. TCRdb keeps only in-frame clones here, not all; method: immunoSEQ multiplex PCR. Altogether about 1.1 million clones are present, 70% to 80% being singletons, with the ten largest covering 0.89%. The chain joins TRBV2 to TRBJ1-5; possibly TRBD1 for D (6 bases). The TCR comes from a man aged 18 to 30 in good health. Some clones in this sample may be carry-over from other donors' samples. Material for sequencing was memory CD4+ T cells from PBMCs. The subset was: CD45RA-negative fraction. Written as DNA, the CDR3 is TGTGCCAGCAGTGCCTCCGGACAGATTGGACAGCCCCAGCATTTT. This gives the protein CASSASGQIGQPQHF.